One sample yielded the 8 T cell receptor beta chains listed below, sequenced in a study of monozygotic twins with inflammatory bowel disease. TCRdb re-called the 5' RACE reads and gives one entry per CDR3 protein, without DNA. In total, the table holds approximately 380,000 distinct CDR3 sequences. The sequenced sample was blood. The receptors come from a human donor with ulcerative colitis or Crohn's disease, or a healthy co-twin of an affected twin (not recorded which).

The V gene is TRBV5-1, the J gene TRBJ2-7; TCRdb indicates TRBD1, and absent DNA this call remains unverified. The germline CDR1 and CDR2 sequences are SGHRS and YFSETQ. The CDR3 runs to 14 residues. CDR3 loop: CASSFDQSNRGQYF.

The gene calls are TRBV5-1 and TRBJ2-5; the TCRdb D gene call, TRBD2, has no DNA to confirm it. The CDR3 covers 16 residues. The germline CDR1 and CDR2 sequences are SGHRS and YFSETQ. Here the CDR3 reads CASSLLGGGYGETQYF. The complete variable domain, with remaining parts taken from reference TRBV5-1 and TRBJ2-5, reads KAGVTQTPRYLIKTRGQQVTLSCSPISGHRSVSWYQQTPGQGLQFLFEYFSETQRNKGNFPGRFSGRQFSNSRSEMNVSTLELGDSALYLCASSLLGGGYGETQYFGPGTRLLVL.

V usage is TRBV3-1 and J usage is TRBJ2-1. Germline V gives CDR1 LGHDT, CDR2 YNNKEL (reference sequence). The CDR3 has 16 amino acids. CDR3 amino acids: CASSQAYRSSYNEQFF.

The chain links TRBV12-3 or TRBV12-4 to TRBJ1-2. This CDR3 is built from 12 residues. The CDR3 is CASSSGHYGYTF.

The chain has TRBV12-3 or TRBV12-4 and TRBJ2-1; TCRdb designates TRBD1, a call that cannot be tested without DNA. This CDR3 comprises 15 residues. CDR3 sequence reads: CASSAWTGVDNEQFF.

The chain employs TRBV20-1 and TRBJ2-1; TCRdb selects TRBD2, and the lack of DNA leaves this call unchecked. In germline, CDR1 is DFQATT, CDR2 SNEGSKA (reference sequence). The length of the CDR3 is 17 residues. The chain's CDR3 is CSAPGLAGGRGYNEQFF.

The chain has TRBV18 and TRBJ2-7; TCRdb calls TRBD2, which cannot be checked without DNA. Germline assignment: CDR1 KGHSH and CDR2 LQKENI. The CDR3 is 16 amino acids. The CDR3: CASSPRVAGGPHEQYF.

V is TRBV7-2 and J is TRBJ1-1. CDR3 size: 13 residues. Per the germline V gene, CDR1 is SGHTA and CDR2 is FQGNSA. The CDR3 reads CASSIDTGGGAFF.